This T cell receptor beta chain emerged from a study of cytomegalovirus exposure and HLA in healthy donors. There are a few counts of this clone. Both 60 Vbeta primers and 13 Jbeta primers went into the PCR. Repertoires were generated with immunoSEQ multiplex PCR, while TCRdb's copy carries only in-frame clones and drops some. The repertoire consists of about 82,000 clones, with around 77% occurring once and the leading ten covering about 3.5%. Sequencing was done on a sample of PBMCs. This clonotype was obtained from a man in his fifties or sixties in good health and CMV-seronegative.

This chain's CDR3 is CASSESQGNPYNSPLHF. CDR3 nucleotides: TGTGCCAGCAGCGAGTCCCAGGGAAATCCGTATAATTCACCCCTCCACTTT. This chain connects TRBV13 to TRBJ1-6, with D tentatively TRBD1 (5 bases). Germline assignment: CDR1 PRHDT and CDR2 FYEKMQ (reference sequence). The CDR3 consists of 17 residues. V lost 5 bases to trimming and J lost 4 bases, with 18 bases between them.